This passage covers 14 T cell receptor beta chains from one sample sequenced in a study of T cell responses to AZD1222 COVID-19 vaccine. Clones were sequenced by immunoSEQ multiplex PCR, and TCRdb holds only the in-frame ones, with some missing. The sample holds about 150,000 clones, 75% to 90% seen once. This material consisted of peripheral blood, taken after recovery from COVID-19. The origin of the receptors is an adult who had recovered from COVID-19.

V and J are TRBV12-3 or TRBV12-4 and TRBJ2-2, with D uncertain. The CDR3 consists of 12 residues. V was pared by 6 bases and J by 5 bases, with 7 bases between. In nucleotides, the CDR3 is TGTGCCAGCAGCTATAATACCGGGGAGCTGTTTTTT. Translating gives CASSYNTGELFF.

CDR3 sequence reads: CASNQGGFHTDTQYF. DNA of the CDR3: TGTGCCAGCAACCAGGGGGGATTTCACACAGATACGCAGTATTTT. V is TRBV6-5 and J is TRBJ2-3, with D tentatively TRBD1 (7 bases). Trimming cost V 7 bases and J 2 bases, with 16 bases left between them. Germline CDR1 MNHEY, CDR2 SVGAGI. The CDR3 contains 15 residues.

This clone was counted between two and nine times. The rearrangement links TRBV24-1 to TRBJ2-1; D may match TRBD1 or TRBD2 (6 bases each). The CDR3 contains 15 residues. V was pared by 1 base and J by 6 bases, with 12 bases between. Germline CDR1 reads KGHDR; CDR2 reads SFDVKD. CDR3 coding DNA: TGTGCCACCAGTGATTTTAGGGGGGACGGCAATGAGCAGTTCTTC. Its protein product is CATSDFRGDGNEQFF.

The chain recombines TRBV2 with TRBJ1-4, with a possible D match to TRBD1 (5 bases). The CDR3 totals 14 residues. V gave up 8 bases and J gave up 8 bases, with 18 bases separating them. Germline-derived CDR1 and CDR2 are SNHLY and FYNNEI. Written as DNA, the CDR3 is TGTGCCAGCGAACTTGGGGGGATGGGGGAAAAACTGTTTTTT. This codes for CASELGGMGEKLFF.

This clone was counted between two and nine times. The chain recombines TRBV28 with TRBJ1-5, with D perhaps matching TRBD1 (5 bases). The V end lost 3 bases, the J end lost 4 bases, and 7 bases lay between the germline ends. Germline CDR1 MDHEN, CDR2 SYDVKM. This CDR3 has 13 residues. CDR3 protein: CASSFQGNQPQHF. The CDR3 nucleotides read TGTGCCAGCAGTTTTCAGGGTAATCAGCCCCAGCATTTT.

The chain has TRBV18 and TRBJ2-6, with a tentative D call TRBD2 (5 bases). Trimming shortened V by 3 bases and J by 1 base, and 10 bases separated the two germline ends. This CDR3 is 16 amino acids long. In germline, CDR1 is KGHSH, CDR2 LQKENI. The CDR3 here is CASSPLRVSGANVLTF. CDR3 nucleotide sequence: TGTGCCAGCTCACCTCTGCGGGTTTCTGGGGCCAACGTCCTGACTTTC.

This sequence joins TRBV13 and TRBJ2-5; the match to TRBD1 covers 9 bases. CDR3 length equals 15 residues. V lost 5 bases, J lost 1 base, and 5 bases stayed unmatched. Per germline, CDR1 PRHDT and CDR2 FYEKMQ (reference sequence). Here the CDR3 reads CASSAQGQGQETQYF. CDR3 DNA sequence: TGTGCCAGCAGCGCCCAGGGACAGGGCCAAGAGACCCAGTACTTC.

This chain links TRBV18 with TRBJ1-3; D gene ambiguous. CDR1 and CDR2 from the germline V gene are KGHSH and LQKENI. V lost 2 bases, J lost 4 bases, and 6 bases lay in between. The CDR3 loop spans 13 amino acids. CDR3 sequence (DNA): TGTGCCAGCTCACCATCCGCAGGAAACACCATATATTTT. Translating it yields CASSPSAGNTIYF.

The V gene is TRBV5-6, the J gene TRBJ2-1; maybe TRBD1 (6 bases). Germline CDR1 SGHDT, CDR2 YYEEEE. V shed 8 bases and J shed 8 bases, with 17 bases lying between them. The CDR3 loop spans 13 amino acids. CDR3 region: CASNGGSGDEQFF. In DNA, the CDR3 is TGTGCCAGTAATGGGGGCTCTGGGGATGAGCAGTTCTTC.

The J gene is TRBJ2-5, the V gene TRBV7-9, with D unresolved. The CDR3 covers 13 residues. Germline V lookup: CDR1 SEHNR, CDR2 FQNEAQ (reference sequence). Trimming shortened V by 4 bases and J by 5 bases, and 11 bases separated the two germline ends. The CDR3 protein is CASSSDLMETQYF. The DNA for the CDR3 is TGTGCCAGCAGCTCAGATTTGATGGAGACCCAGTACTTC.

This chain links TRBV5-4 with TRBJ2-2; 8 nucleotides align to TRBD2. CDR1 and CDR2 (germline): SGHNT, YYREEE (reference sequence). V was clipped by 4 bases and J by 0 bases; unmatched bases: 5. The CDR3 is 16 residues long. Here the CDR3 reads CASSPVGGANTGELFF. DNA of the CDR3: TGTGCCAGCAGCCCTGTCGGGGGGGCGAACACCGGGGAGCTGTTTTTT.

J is TRBJ1-2 and V is TRBV25-1; unclear D gene. Trimming cost V 4 bases and J 4 bases, with 7 bases left between them. The CDR3 is 12 amino acids. Germline V gene data show CDR1 as MGHDK and CDR2 as SYGVNS. The CDR3 region has the DNA TGTGCCAGCAGTGTGGGAAGCTATGGCTACACCTTC. It yields the protein CASSVGSYGYTF.

This clone was observed once. This chain links TRBV6-5 with TRBJ1-2, with D possibly TRBD1 on 6 matching bases. The CDR3 consists of 15 residues. Germline V gene data show CDR1 as MNHEY and CDR2 as SVGAGI. Trimming left V 6 bases short and J 8 bases short, with 22 bases between. CDR3: CASSRFPRGTEGYTF. The CDR3 DNA sequence: TGTGCCAGCAGCCGTTTCCCGAGGGGGACGGAAGGCTACACCTTC.

This chain uses TRBV5-3 with TRBJ2-1; TRBD2 matches at 14 bases. TRBV5-3 is an ORF, and what it does is uncertain. This CDR3 is 18 amino acids long. J lost 4 bases, V lost 4 bases, and 10 bases had no gene match. CDR3 protein: CARSKGLAGATLYNEQFF. Here the CDR3 DNA reads TGTGCCAGAAGCAAGGGACTAGCGGGAGCCACACTTTACAATGAGCAGTTCTTC.